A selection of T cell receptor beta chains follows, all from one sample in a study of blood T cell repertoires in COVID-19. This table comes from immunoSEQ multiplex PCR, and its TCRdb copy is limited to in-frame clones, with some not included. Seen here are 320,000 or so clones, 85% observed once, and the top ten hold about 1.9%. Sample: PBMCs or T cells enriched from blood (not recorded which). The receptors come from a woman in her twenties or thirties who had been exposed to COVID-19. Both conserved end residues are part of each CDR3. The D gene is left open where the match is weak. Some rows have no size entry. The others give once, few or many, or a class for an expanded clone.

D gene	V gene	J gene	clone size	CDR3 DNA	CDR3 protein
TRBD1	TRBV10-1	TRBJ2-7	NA	TGCGCCAGCAGTGACTCCGGGACAGGGATCCACGAGCAGTACTTC	CASSDSGTGIHEQYF
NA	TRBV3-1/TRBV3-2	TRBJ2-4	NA	TGTGCCAGCAGCCACCGACAGGATACCAAAAACATTCAGTACTTC	CASSHRQDTKNIQYF
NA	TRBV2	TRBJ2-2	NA	TGTGCCAGCATGAGACACCAAAACACCGGGGAGCTGTTTTTT	CASMRHQNTGELFF
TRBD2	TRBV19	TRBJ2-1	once	TGTGCCAGTAGCCGGACTAGCGGGTTGCTCTACAATGAGCAGTTCTTC	CASSRTSGLLYNEQFF
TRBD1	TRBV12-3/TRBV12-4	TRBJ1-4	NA	TGTGCCAGCGGAACAGGGGGCGGTGAAAAACTGTTTTTT	CASGTGGGEKLFF
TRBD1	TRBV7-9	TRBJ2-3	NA	TGTGCCAGCAGCTTTGGGACAGGCGCAGATACGCAGTATTTT	CASSFGTGADTQYF
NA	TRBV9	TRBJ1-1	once	TGTGCCAGCAGCGTACTGGGGGGAACTGAAGCTTTCTTT	CASSVLGGTEAFF
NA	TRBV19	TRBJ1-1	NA	TGTGCCAGTAGTATAGTTTTTAGCGATCCCACTGAAGCTTTCTTT	CASSIVFSDPTEAFF
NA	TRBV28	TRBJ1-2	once	TGTGCCAGCAGTTTACAGGGGCAGGGGTATGGCTACACCTTC	CASSLQGQGYGYTF
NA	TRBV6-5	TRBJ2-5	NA	TGTGCCAGCAATTCACACACCCGAATACAAGAGACCCAGTACTTC	CASNSHTRIQETQYF
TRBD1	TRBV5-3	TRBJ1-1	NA	TGTGCCAGAAGCGGACCGGGACAGGGGGCGCCGGGCACTGAAGCTTTCTTT	CARSGPGQGAPGTEAFF
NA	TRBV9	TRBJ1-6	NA	TGTGCCAGCAGCCCGCTCAGGAACAATTCACCCCTCCACTTT	CASSPLRNNSPLHF
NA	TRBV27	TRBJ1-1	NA	TGTGCCAGCAGTTTTGGCCGCATGAACACTGAAGCTTTCTTT	CASSFGRMNTEAFF
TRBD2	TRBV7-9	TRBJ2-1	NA	TGTGCCAGCAGCCCTTCTGGGACTAGCTACGACTATGAGCAGTTCTTC	CASSPSGTSYDYEQFF
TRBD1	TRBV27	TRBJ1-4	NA	TGTGCCAGCAGTTTGTGGGGACAGGGGGCGGGTGAAAAACTGTTTTTT	CASSLWGQGAGEKLFF
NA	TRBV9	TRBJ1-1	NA	TGTGCCAGCAGCCCACGGGACACTTCTAACACTGAAGCTTTCTTT	CASSPRDTSNTEAFF
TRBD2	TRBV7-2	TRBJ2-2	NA	TGTGCCAGCAGCCCCAGCGGGGGTCACGGGGAGCTGTTTTTT	CASSPSGGHGELFF
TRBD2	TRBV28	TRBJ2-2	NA	TGTGCCAGCAGTTCCTCCAGACTAGCGGGACAAACCGGGGAGCTGTTTTTT	CASSSSRLAGQTGELFF
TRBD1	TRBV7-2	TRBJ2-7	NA	TGTGCCAGCAGCTTCGGACAGGCCTACGAGCAGTACTTC	CASSFGQAYEQYF
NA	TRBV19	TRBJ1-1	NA	TGTGCCAGTAGTATAGAACAGGGTGGGAGAGCTTTCTTT	CASSIEQGGRAFF
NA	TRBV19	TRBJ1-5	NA	TGTGCCAGTAGTCGTTCACAGGGTGTCGGCAATCAGCCCCAGCATTTT	CASSRSQGVGNQPQHF
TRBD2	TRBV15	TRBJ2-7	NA	TGTGCCACCAGCAGAGCCCGACTAGCGGACTACGAGCAGTACTTC	CATSRARLADYEQYF
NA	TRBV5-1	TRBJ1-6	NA	TGCGCCAGCAGCTTGGAAGGGGGTAGTAATTCACCCCTCCACTTT	CASSLEGGSNSPLHF
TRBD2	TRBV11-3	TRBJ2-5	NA	TGTGCCAGCAGCTTAGTAGTAGCTAGCGGGAGCCAAGAGACCCAGTACTTC	CASSLVVASGSQETQYF
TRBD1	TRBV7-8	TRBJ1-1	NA	TGTGCCAGCAGCACCCGACAGGGGGTAATGAACACTGAAGCTTTCTTT	CASSTRQGVMNTEAFF
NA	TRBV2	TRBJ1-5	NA	TGTGCCAGCGTAAGGCCAGGTGATAGCAATCAGCCCCAGCATTTT	CASVRPGDSNQPQHF
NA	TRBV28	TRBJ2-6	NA	TGTGCCAGCAGTCCCCCAGTCTCTGGGGCCAACGTCCTGACTTTC	CASSPPVSGANVLTF
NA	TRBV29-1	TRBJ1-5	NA	TGCAGCGTGAGGACTGGTAATCAGCCCCAGCATTTT	CSVRTGNQPQHF
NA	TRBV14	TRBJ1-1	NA	TGTGCCAGCAGCCAAGAGTACAGGAAAAGTGAAGCTTTCTTT	CASSQEYRKSEAFF
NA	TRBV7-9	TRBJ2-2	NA	TGTGCCAGCAGCCCCGGGGTTGTGACAGGGGAGCTGTTTTTT	CASSPGVVTGELFF
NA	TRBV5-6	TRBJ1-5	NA	TGTGCCAGCAGCTTGTCGAGGCAGCCCCAGCATTTT	CASSLSRQPQHF
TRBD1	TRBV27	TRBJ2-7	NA	TGTGCCAGCAATTCCGACTGGACAGGGAACTACGAGCAGTACTTC	CASNSDWTGNYEQYF
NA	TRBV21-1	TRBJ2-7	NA	TGTGCCAGCAGCAACAGAAACAGGGACTACGAGCAGTACTTC	CASSNRNRDYEQYF
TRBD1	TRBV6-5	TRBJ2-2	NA	TGTGCCAGCAGTCGGACAGGCGGGGAGCTGTTTTTT	CASSRTGGELFF
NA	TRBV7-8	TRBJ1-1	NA	TGTGCCAGCAGCTTAGGTCGGTCGGACACTGAAGCTTTCTTT	CASSLGRSDTEAFF
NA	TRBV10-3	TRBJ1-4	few	TGTGCCATCAGACAGGGTATCGATGAAAAACTGTTTTTT	CAIRQGIDEKLFF
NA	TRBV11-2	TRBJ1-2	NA	TGTGCCAGCAGCTTAGTTGGGGAGGAGTGGGGCTATGGCTACACCTTC	CASSLVGEEWGYGYTF
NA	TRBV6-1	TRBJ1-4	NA	TGTGCCAGCAGTGACGTCCGGTGGCGGCTGTTTTTT	CASSDVRWRLFF
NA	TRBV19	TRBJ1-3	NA	TGTGCCAGTACTTCGACAGTATTATACTCTGGAAACACCATATATTTT	CASTSTVLYSGNTIYF
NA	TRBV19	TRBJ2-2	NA	TGTGCCAGTACGTCCCAAACAGGGAATTCGGGGGAGCTGTTTTTT	CASTSQTGNSGELFF
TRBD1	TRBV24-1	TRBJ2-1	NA	TGTGCCACCAGTAATTCCGGGACAGGGGTAAATGAGCAGTTCTTC	CATSNSGTGVNEQFF
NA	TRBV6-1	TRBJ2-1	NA	TGTGCCAGCAGTGAAGCGTCGTCGGGATTCTATGAGCAGTTCTTC	CASSEASSGFYEQFF
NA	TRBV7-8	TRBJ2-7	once	TGTGCCAGCAGTCGGAAATTGAGCAGGGGAATCCCCTACGAGCAGTACTTC	CASSRKLSRGIPYEQYF